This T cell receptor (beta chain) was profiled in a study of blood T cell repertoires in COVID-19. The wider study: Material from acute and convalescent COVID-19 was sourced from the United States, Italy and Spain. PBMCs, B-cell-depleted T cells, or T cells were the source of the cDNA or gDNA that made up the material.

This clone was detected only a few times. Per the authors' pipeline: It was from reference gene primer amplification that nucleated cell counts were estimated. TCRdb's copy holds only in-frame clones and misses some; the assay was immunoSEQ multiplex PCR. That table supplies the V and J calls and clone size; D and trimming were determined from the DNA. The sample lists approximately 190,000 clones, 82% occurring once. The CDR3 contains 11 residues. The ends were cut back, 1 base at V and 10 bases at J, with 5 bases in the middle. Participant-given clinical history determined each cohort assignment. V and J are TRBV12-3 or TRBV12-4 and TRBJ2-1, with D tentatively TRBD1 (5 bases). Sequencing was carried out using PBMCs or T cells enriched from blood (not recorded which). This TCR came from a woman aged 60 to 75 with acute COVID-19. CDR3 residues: CASSLDREQFF. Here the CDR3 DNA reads TGTGCCAGCAGTTTAGACAGGGAGCAGTTCTTC.